Detailed here is one T cell receptor (beta chain). The data derive from a study of control samples from healthy donors and cancer patients. CDR3 length: 15 amino acids. V shed 6 bases and J 6 bases; nucleotides not matched to a gene: 8. Germline V lookup: CDR1 WSHSY, CDR2 SAAADI. Measured with immunoSEQ multiplex PCR; TCRdb has only the in-frame clones, and not every one. Here the sample spans about 160,000 clones, over 95% being singletons. The sequence was obtained from a young woman in good health. This chain connects TRBV10-2 to TRBJ1-5; 10 nucleotides line up with TRBD1. Sequencing was performed on blood. This CDR3 is CASRTGGGGGQPQHF. The CDR3 DNA reads TGCGCCAGCAGGACAGGGGGCGGGGGCGGTCAGCCCCAGCATTTT.